Listed here is a single T cell receptor (beta chain). The source of the sample is a study of blood T cells in healthy people across ages. Using a J-beta primer mix together with a sample-barcoded 5' primer, a second PCR was run for roughly 7 to 12 cycles. Via MiXCR, TCRdb re-called the 5' RACE reads, giving one row per CDR3 protein. Of over 500,000 distinct CDR3 sequences in the sample, roughly half were seen once. V lost 6 bases to trimming and J lost 1 base, with 12 bases between them. Germline V gives CDR1 SQVTM, CDR2 ANQGSEA. The CDR3 extends over 13 amino acids. Source material: blood. V gene TRBV29-1 combines with J gene TRBJ2-5; D is unclear. This receptor was obtained from an elderly woman in good health. Written as DNA, the CDR3 is TGCAGCGTCAAGAGAGTACGCCAAGAGACCCAGTACTTC. This gives the protein CSVKRVRQETQYF.